A single sample gave rise to the 25 T cell receptor beta chains below, sequenced in a study of CD8 T cells in ankylosing spondylitis. TCRdb re-analysed the 5' RACE reads in MiXCR, keeping a single row per CDR3 protein. The table has roughly 140,000 distinct CDR3 sequences, 40% to 50% seen once. The sequenced sample was synovial fluid, either unsorted or a sorted T cell fraction (not recorded which). These TCRs come from a male donor with ankylosing spondylitis.

The chain is built from TRBV28 and TRBJ1-3; D unresolved. Germline assignment: CDR1 MDHEN and CDR2 SYDVKM. The CDR3 spans 15 residues. Trimming removed 3 bases at V and 0 bases at J, with 9 bases between. The CDR3 DNA is TGTGCCAGCAGTTTGGCGGCATACTCTGGAAACACCATATATTTT. Translation: CASSLAAYSGNTIYF.

The sample holds a few counts of this clonotype. The V gene is TRBV29-1, the J gene TRBJ1-1; maybe TRBD1 (6 bases). Germline V gene data show CDR1 as SQVTM and CDR2 as ANQGSEA. The CDR3 is made up of 13 amino acids. V lost 5 bases to trimming and J lost 3 bases, with 13 bases between them. In nucleotides, the CDR3 is TGCAGCGTTCTGGACAGTTTGTACACTGAAGCTTTCTTT. This codes for CSVLDSLYTEAFF.

This rearrangement joins TRBV5-5 to TRBJ2-3; D tentatively reads TRBD1 or TRBD2 (6 bases each). Deletions cut 0 bases from V and 13 bases from J, with 15 bases between. Germline V gives CDR1 SGHKS, CDR2 YYEKEE (reference sequence). The CDR3 runs 13 residues. CDR3 in DNA: TGTGCCAGCAGCTTGGCTTTACGGGGGCGCGAGTATTTT. Residues: CASSLALRGREYF.

This clonotype was observed a handful of times. One base away lies a much larger clone, so this may be a sequencing read error. The chain joins TRBV29-1 to TRBJ2-2; the D gene is possibly TRBD1 (6 bases). Germline-derived CDR1 and CDR2 are SQVTM and ANQGSEA. This CDR3 comprises 13 residues. Trimming took 3 bases from V and 3 from J, leaving 8 bases between them. The DNA for the CDR3 is TGCAGCGTTGAGAGACAGGACACCGGGGAGCTGTTTTTT. Amino acid sequence: CSVERQDTGELFF.

This clonotype has a count of ten or more. The rearrangement uses TRBV6-1 and TRBJ2-7; the match to TRBD1 covers 7 bases. The J segment lost 6 bases and the V segment lost 8 bases, leaving 7 bases of the junction unmatched. The germline V gene encodes CDR1 MNHNS and CDR2 SASEGT. This CDR3 region has 12 residues. The CDR3 loop is CASAWTGVEQYF. In DNA, the CDR3 is TGTGCCAGCGCCTGGACAGGAGTCGAGCAGTACTTC.

Here the CDR3 DNA reads TGTGCCAGCAGCTTAACGGCCGGGACAGTTAACTACGAGCAGTACTTC. It encodes CASSLTAGTVNYEQYF. The rearrangement joins TRBV7-3 to TRBJ2-7; 7 bases align to TRBD1. With V trimmed by 0 bases and J by 3 bases, 8 bases remained unmatched. This CDR3 has 16 residues. Germline-derived CDR1 and CDR2 are SGHTA and FQGTGA.

The J gene is TRBJ2-5, the V gene TRBV11-1; 7 bases line up with TRBD1. The CDR3 sequence is 18 residues long. V gave up 3 bases and J gave up 1 base; unmatched junction bases: 14. CDR1 is SGHAT and CDR2 is FQDESV in the germline V gene (reference sequence). The CDR3 DNA is TGTGCCAGCAGCTTGGGTATCCGGGACAGAACATTCCAAGAGACCCAGTACTTC. Residues: CASSLGIRDRTFQETQYF.

The chain carries TRBV27 and TRBJ2-7; the D gene is possibly TRBD2 (5 bases). Germline CDR1 and CDR2: MNHEY and SMNVEV (reference sequence). The V end was cut by 7 bases, the J end by 1 base, with 11 bases between. The CDR3 consists of 13 residues. As DNA, the CDR3 is TGTGCCAGCAAATTAGAGGGATCCTACGAGCAGTACTTC. It specifies CASKLEGSYEQYF.

There are a few counts of this clonotype. The chain has TRBV6-5 and TRBJ2-7; D remains ambiguous. Trimming removed 2 bases at V and 3 bases at J, with 11 bases between. The germline V gene encodes CDR1 MNHEY and CDR2 SVGAGI. The CDR3 is 14 amino acids. The CDR3 bases are TGTGCCAGCAGTTACGAGCTAGGTTACTACGAGCAGTACTTC. This gives the protein CASSYELGYYEQYF.

This clonotype showed up just once. V gene TRBV5-1 combines with J gene TRBJ1-5; D is unclear. Germline CDR1 reads SGHRS; CDR2 reads YFSETQ. The CDR3 runs to 15 residues. Trimming removed 0 bases from V and 0 bases from J, with 7 bases in between. CDR3 amino acids: CASSLVRVSNQPQHF. CDR3 nucleotide sequence: TGCGCCAGCAGCTTGGTTCGGGTTAGCAATCAGCCCCAGCATTTT.

This clonotype has more than one count but fewer than ten. The chain combines TRBV29-1 with TRBJ2-7; D is ambiguous. CDR3 length equals 11 residues. The V gene lost 7 bases and the J gene lost 3 bases, with 10 bases spanning the gap. CDR1 is SQVTM, CDR2 ANQGSEA, per germline. The CDR3 sequence: CSAEDHYEQYF. The CDR3 nucleotides read TGCAGCGCTGAGGACCACTACGAGCAGTACTTC.

To note about this clonotype: Since a much larger clone is just one base distant, this may be a read error. The chain carries TRBV27 and TRBJ2-1; D possibly corresponds to TRBD2 (6 bases). There are 14 residues in the CDR3. Germline V gives CDR1 MNHEY, CDR2 SMNVEV (reference sequence). The CDR3 coding sequence is TGTGCCAGCTGTTTTGGAGGGGACGGCAATGAGCAGTTCTTC. This gives the protein CASCFGGDGNEQFF.

The CDR3 spells CAISPFRVHTEAFF. In DNA, the CDR3 is TGTGCCATCAGTCCGTTCAGGGTCCACACTGAAGCTTTCTTT. V gene TRBV10-3 combines with J gene TRBJ1-1; D is perhaps TRBD1 (5 bases). CDR3 length: 14 amino acids. Trimming removed 5 bases at V and 3 bases at J, with 13 bases between. Per germline, CDR1 ENHRY and CDR2 SYGVKD.

This clonotype was seen a handful of times. The chain couples TRBV9 to TRBJ2-5; D uncertain. This CDR3 is 13 amino acids long. The V and J ends lost 2 bases and 5 bases respectively, with 10 bases between them. Germline V CDR1 and CDR2: SGDLS, YYNGEE. Here the CDR3 DNA reads TGTGCCAGCAGCGTCTTCGACTCCGAGACCCAGTACTTC. Residues: CASSVFDSETQYF.

The rearrangement joins TRBV28 to TRBJ1-1, with no clear D. The V gene's germline CDR1 is MDHEN and CDR2 SYDVKM. CDR3 length: 11 amino acids. CDR3 DNA sequence: TGTGGGGTATCCATGAACACTGAAGCTTTCTTT. Translation gives CGVSMNTEAFF.

This chain connects TRBV6-2 or TRBV6-3 to TRBJ2-2, with 7 bases matching TRBD1. With 0 bases clipped from V and 6 bases from J, the junction kept 7 bases outside the gene matches. Germline CDR1 reads MNHEY; CDR2 reads SVGEGT. The length of the CDR3 is 16 residues. CDR3 protein: CASSYSADRSAGELFF. The CDR3 bases are TGTGCCAGCAGTTACTCGGCGGACAGGTCGGCCGGGGAGCTGTTTTTT.

This clonotype was found a few times. V and J are TRBV12-3 or TRBV12-4 and TRBJ2-7; D unresolved. The CDR3 has 13 amino acids. Trimming took 4 bases from V and 2 from J, leaving 9 bases between them. CDR3 in DNA: TGTGCCAGCAGTTCGAATTTACCCTACGAGCAGTACTTC. Encoded protein: CASSSNLPYEQYF.

This clonotype was counted many times. The chain employs TRBV15 and TRBJ2-3; 8 bases align to TRBD2. Germline V gene sequence: CDR1 LNHNV, CDR2 YYDKDF (reference sequence). This CDR3 is built from 15 residues. The junction had 4 bases not matched to a gene; V was cut back by 1 base and J by 4 bases. CDR3 DNA sequence: TGTGCCACCAGCAGAGTCGGGGGGGTTCCAGATACGCAGTATTTT. This codes for CATSRVGGVPDTQYF.

Ten or more counts support this clonotype. The V gene is TRBV19, the J gene TRBJ1-5; D gene unclear. The CDR3 sequence is 15 residues long. CDR1 and CDR2 (germline): LNHDA, SQIVND (reference sequence). Trimming cost V 5 bases and J 0 bases, with 11 bases left between them. The CDR3 coding sequence is TGTGCCAGTAGTTTCTCTGCTTATAGCAATCAGCCCCAGCATTTT. It codes for CASSFSAYSNQPQHF.

The chain joins TRBV28 to TRBJ2-3; D is possibly TRBD2 (5 bases). This CDR3 comprises 12 residues. The V gene lost 7 bases and the J gene lost 4 bases, with 9 bases spanning the gap. Germline V gene lookup returns CDR1 MDHEN and CDR2 SYDVKM. The chain's CDR3 is CASNAGADTQYF. The CDR3 nucleotides read TGTGCCAGCAACGCCGGGGCAGATACGCAGTATTTT.

The V call is TRBV7-6, the J call TRBJ1-1; D call uncertain. Trimming pared 1 base from V and 4 bases from J, leaving 10 bases between. The CDR3 extends over 14 amino acids. The V gene's germline CDR1 is SGHVS and CDR2 FNYEAQ. CDR3 in amino acids: CASSLGDLRTEAFF. The DNA for the CDR3 is TGTGCCAGCAGCTTAGGGGATTTGCGCACTGAAGCTTTCTTT.

This clonotype was seen a handful of times. This chain links TRBV7-8 with TRBJ2-1, with D perhaps TRBD1 (6 bases). This CDR3 spans 15 amino acids. CDR1 SGHVS and CDR2 FQNEAQ come from the germline V gene. V gave up 0 bases and J gave up 7 bases, with 13 bases separating them. CDR3 sequence reads: CASSLARGGPNEQFF. CDR3 nucleotides: TGTGCCAGCAGCTTAGCCAGGGGTGGTCCTAATGAGCAGTTCTTC. Full variable domain (missing parts from reference TRBV7-8 and TRBJ2-1): GAGVSQSPRYKVAKRGQDVALRCDPISGHVSLFWYQQALGQGPEFLTYFQNEAQLDKSGLPSDRFFAERPEGSVSTLKIQRTQQEDSAVYLCASSLARGGPNEQFFGPGTRLTVL.

The chain links TRBV7-6 to TRBJ2-3; D gene unclear. This CDR3 is 13 amino acids long. Trimming took 6 bases from V and 5 from J, leaving 12 bases between them. CDR1 and CDR2 (germline): SGHVS, FNYEAQ. The DNA of the CDR3 is TGTGCCAGCAGTCGACATTCGGGAGATACGCAGTATTTT. As protein: CASSRHSGDTQYF.

The rearrangement links TRBV4-3 to TRBJ2-7, with D uncertain. The germline CDR1 and CDR2 sequences are LGHNA and YSLEER. Between the trimmed V and J ends, which lost 0 bases and 2 bases, there was a span of 14 bases. The CDR3 totals 16 residues. CDR3 nucleotides: TGCGCCAGCAGCCAAGACAGGTGGCAGAGAACCTACGAGCAGTACTTC. Protein sequence: CASSQDRWQRTYEQYF.

This clonotype was found many times. This chain connects TRBV4-1 to TRBJ2-1, with D possibly being TRBD1 (6 bases). Germline V CDR1 and CDR2: MGHRA, YSYEKL. The CDR3 consists of 15 residues. Trimming cost V 7 bases and J 2 bases, with 15 bases left between them. In DNA form, the CDR3 reads TGCGCCAGCACCCCAGAGGGGGTCCCCTACAATGAGCAGTTCTTC. It codes for CASTPEGVPYNEQFF.